One and the same sample provided the 3 T cell receptor beta chains below, sequenced in a study of cytomegalovirus exposure and HLA in healthy donors. Sequencing used immunoSEQ multiplex PCR; TCRdb keeps in-frame clones, though not all of them. Of 95,000 to 150,000 clones in the sample, approximately 94% were seen once. The sample was PBMCs. The source is a woman between 18 and 29 years old in good health and CMV-seronegative.

The chain links TRBV7-8 to TRBJ2-5; no reliable D call. Trimming removed 6 bases from V and 6 bases from J, with 14 bases in between. From germline, CDR1 is SGHVS and CDR2 FQNEAQ. The CDR3 covers 13 residues. CDR3 loop: CASSLTEPQTQYF. CDR3 coding DNA: TGTGCCAGCAGTCTAACGGAGCCTCAGACCCAGTACTTC. The full variable domain, its missing parts supplied by reference TRBV7-8 and TRBJ2-5, is GAGVSQSPRYKVAKRGQDVALRCDPISGHVSLFWYQQALGQGPEFLTYFQNEAQLDKSGLPSDRFFAERPEGSVSTLKIQRTQQEDSAVYLCASSLTEPQTQYFGPGTRLLVL.

The rearrangement uses TRBV5-3 and TRBJ1-6; TRBD1 matches 9 bases. TRBV5-3 is sorted into the ORF group, with uncertain function. The junction had 13 bases not matched to a gene; V was cut back by 0 bases and J by 6 bases. The CDR3 consists of 19 residues. CDR3 sequence: CARSLGSRGTGFSNSPLHF. For the CDR3, the DNA is TGTGCCAGAAGCTTGGGGTCCAGGGGGACAGGGTTTAGTAATTCACCCCTCCACTTT.

This sequence joins TRBV4-1 and TRBJ1-5; D uncertain. The V end was cut by 2 bases, the J end by 3 bases, with 14 bases between. The CDR3 runs to 16 residues. In germline, CDR1 is MGHRA, CDR2 YSYEKL. CDR3: CASSQWRVSDNQPQHF. The CDR3 DNA sequence: TGCGCCAGCAGCCAATGGCGGGTATCCGACAATCAGCCCCAGCATTTT.